This TCR beta chain is drawn from a study of early T cells in non-severe SARS-CoV-2 infection. TCRdb used MiXCR to reprocess the 5' RACE reads, holding one entry per CDR3 protein. The profile shows 60,000 or so distinct CDR3 sequences, over 9.5% of them singletons. There are 12 residues in the CDR3. V lost 5 bases to trimming and J lost 6 bases, with 7 bases between them. This clonotype was counted between two and nine times. The receptor's source is an adult who was a healthcare worker with PCR-confirmed SARS-CoV-2 infection or an uninfected control (not recorded which). This rearrangement joins TRBV12-3 or TRBV12-4 to TRBJ1-4; no definite D call. Material for sequencing was whole blood. CDR3 sequence (DNA): TGTGCCAGCAGTCGAATCTATGAAAAACTGTTTTTT. This encodes CASSRIYEKLFF.